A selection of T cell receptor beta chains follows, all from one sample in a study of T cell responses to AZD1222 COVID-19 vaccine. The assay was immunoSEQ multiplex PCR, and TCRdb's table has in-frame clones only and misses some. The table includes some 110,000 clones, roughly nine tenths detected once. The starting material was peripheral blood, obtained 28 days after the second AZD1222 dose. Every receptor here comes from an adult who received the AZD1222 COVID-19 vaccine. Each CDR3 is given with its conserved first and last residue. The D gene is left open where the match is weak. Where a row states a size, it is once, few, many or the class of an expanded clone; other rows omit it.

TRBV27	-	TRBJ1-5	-	CASSLSPQTVPQHF	TGTGCCAGCAGTTTATCCCCTCAGACGGTGCCCCAGCATTTT
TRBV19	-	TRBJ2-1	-	CASSPEGNSLEQFF	TGTGCCAGTAGTCCAGAGGGGAACTCCTTGGAGCAGTTCTTC
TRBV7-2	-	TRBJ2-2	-	CASSHTNYLTGELFF	TGTGCCAGCAGCCATACTAATTACCTAACCGGGGAGCTGTTTTTT
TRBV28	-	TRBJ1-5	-	CASSLRGSYNQPQHF	TGTGCCAGCAGTTTAAGGGGCAGCTATAATCAGCCCCAGCATTTT
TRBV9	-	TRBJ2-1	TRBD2	CASSVEAGSYNEQFF	TGTGCCAGCAGCGTAGAAGCGGGGTCCTACAATGAGCAGTTCTTC
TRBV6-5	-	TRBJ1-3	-	CACRGAGGNTIYF	TGTGCCTGCCGGGGGGCAGGTGGAAACACCATATATTTT
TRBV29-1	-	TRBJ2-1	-	CSVESGFNEQFF	TGCAGCGTTGAGTCAGGGTTCAATGAGCAGTTCTTC
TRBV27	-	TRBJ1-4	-	CASSLEGEKLFF	TGTGCCAGCAGTTTAGAAGGCGAAAAACTGTTTTTT
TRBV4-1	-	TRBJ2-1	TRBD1	CASSQAWTGLVEQFF	TGCGCCAGCAGCCAAGCCTGGACAGGGCTGGTTGAGCAGTTCTTC
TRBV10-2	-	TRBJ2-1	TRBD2	CASRPGLGILNEQFF	TGCGCCAGCAGGCCGGGACTAGGCATTTTGAATGAGCAGTTCTTC
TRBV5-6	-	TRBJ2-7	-	CASSPGWTSYEQYF	TGTGCCAGCAGCCCAGGGTGGACATCCTACGAGCAGTACTTC
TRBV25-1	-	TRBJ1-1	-	CASTRGQGGEAFF	TGTGCCAGCACCCGAGGGCAGGGCGGTGAAGCTTTCTTT
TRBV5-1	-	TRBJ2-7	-	CASRTGIPSYEQYF	TGCGCCAGCAGGACGGGGATCCCCTCCTACGAGCAGTACTTC
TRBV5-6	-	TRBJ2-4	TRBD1	CASSGDSENIQYF	TGTGCCAGCAGCGGGGACAGTGAAAACATTCAGTACTTC
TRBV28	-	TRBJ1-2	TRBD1	CASSFPDRTYGYTF	TGTGCCAGCAGTTTCCCGGACAGGACCTATGGCTACACCTTC
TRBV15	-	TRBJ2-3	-	CATSQAGVPDTQYF	TGTGCCACCAGCCAGGCCGGCGTCCCAGATACGCAGTATTTT
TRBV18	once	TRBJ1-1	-	CASSPTLDGNTEAFF	TGTGCCAGCTCACCCACCCTGGACGGGAACACTGAAGCTTTCTTT
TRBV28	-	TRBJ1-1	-	CASSYLTEAFF	TGTGCCAGCAGTTATCTCACTGAAGCTTTCTTT
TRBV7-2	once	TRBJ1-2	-	CASSLARGVYGYTF	TGTGCCAGCAGCTTAGCGCGGGGGGTTTATGGCTACACCTTC
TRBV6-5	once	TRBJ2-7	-	CASSYIDNHEQYF	TGTGCCAGCAGTTACATTGACAACCACGAGCAGTACTTC
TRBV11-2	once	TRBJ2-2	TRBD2	CASSFFGRSEGNTGELFF	TGTGCCAGCAGCTTCTTCGGGAGGTCGGAGGGAAACACCGGGGAGCTGTTTTTT
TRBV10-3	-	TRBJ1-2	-	CAISESIVGEGGYTF	TGTGCCATCAGTGAGTCGATAGTCGGGGAGGGAGGCTACACCTTC
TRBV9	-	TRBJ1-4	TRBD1	CASSVEARGNEKLFF	TGTGCCAGCAGCGTAGAGGCCAGGGGGAATGAAAAACTGTTTTTT
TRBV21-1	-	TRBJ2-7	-	CASSHAQDRGPCEQYF	TGTGCCAGCAGCCACGCTCAGGACAGGGGTCCATGCGAGCAGTACTTC
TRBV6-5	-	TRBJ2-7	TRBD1	CASRITGDRQYF	TGTGCCAGCAGGATAACAGGGGATAGGCAGTACTTC
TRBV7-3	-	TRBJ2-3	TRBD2	CASSEAVGLAGGPSRDTQYF	TGTGCCAGCAGCGAGGCCGTGGGACTAGCGGGAGGGCCTTCCAGAGATACGCAGTATTTT
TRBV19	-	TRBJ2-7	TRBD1	CASSIRGGGNEQYF	TGTGCCAGTAGTATACGAGGGGGCGGCAACGAGCAGTACTTC
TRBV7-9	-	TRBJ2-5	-	CASSSRDTIQETQYF	TGTGCCAGCAGCTCGCGGGACACCATTCAAGAGACCCAGTACTTC
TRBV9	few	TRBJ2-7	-	CASSPLEHTPWEQYF	TGTGCCAGCAGCCCCCTGGAACATACCCCGTGGGAGCAGTACTTC
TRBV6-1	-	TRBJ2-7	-	CASSDHATPSSYEQYF	TGTGCCAGCAGTGACCATGCTACTCCAAGCTCCTACGAGCAGTACTTC
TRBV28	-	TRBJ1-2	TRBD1	CASSFLTGRGYGYTF	TGTGCCAGCAGTTTTTTGACAGGGCGGGGGTATGGCTACACCTTC
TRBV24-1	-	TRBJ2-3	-	CATSDPGPADTQYF	TGTGCCACCAGTGATCCTGGACCCGCAGATACGCAGTATTTT
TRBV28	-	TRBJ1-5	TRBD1	CASRQQGPQPQHF	TGTGCCAGCAGGCAACAGGGGCCACAGCCCCAGCATTTT
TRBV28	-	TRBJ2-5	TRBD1	CASRKTGVGETQYF	TGTGCCAGCAGGAAGACAGGGGTCGGTGAGACCCAGTACTTC
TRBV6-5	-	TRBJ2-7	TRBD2	CASRTSGSYEQYF	TGTGCCAGCCGGACTAGCGGGAGTTACGAGCAGTACTTC
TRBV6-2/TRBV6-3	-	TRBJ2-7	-	CASSFTRDDYEQYF	TGTGCCAGCAGTTTTACGCGGGACGACTACGAGCAGTACTTC
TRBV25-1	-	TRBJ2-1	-	CASSRGAPRDEQFF	TGTGCCAGCAGCAGGGGCGCCCCTCGGGATGAGCAGTTCTTC